A selection of T cell receptor beta chains follows, all from one sample in a study of a mutant IDH1 vaccine in newly diagnosed glioma. These TCRs are of unknown antigen specificity. Some clones are missing from TCRdb's copy, which holds only in-frame ones; the method was immunoSEQ multiplex PCR. The top ten clones hold 4.3% of a sample with 50,000 or so clones, around 85% of them seen once. Sequencing used PBMCs, obtained from a glioma patient whose treatment included an IDH1 peptide vaccine. The receptors originated from a woman in her twenties or thirties with glioma. Some clones in this sample may be carry-over from other donors' samples. Each CDR3 is given with its conserved first and last residue. The D gene is left open where the match is weak. Size is omitted from some rows. Given values are once, few, many or a class for expanded clones.

11 | - | TRBJ2-7 | - | TRBV7-6 | TGTGCCAGCAGCTCGGGGAGCGAGCAGTACTTC | CASSSGSEQYF
15 | - | TRBJ1-1 | - | TRBV7-9 | TGTGCCAGCAGCTTAGAGGACCCTAGAGAGACTGAAGCTTTCTTT | CASSLEDPRETEAFF
18 | - | TRBJ2-5 | TRBD2 | TRBV18 | TGTGCCAGCTCACCCTACCGGGGCGGGAGAGGGGCACAAGAGACCCAGTACTTC | CASSPYRGGRGAQETQYF
16 | - | TRBJ2-6 | TRBD1 | TRBV2 | TGTGCCAGCACGGGACAGGGAGAGGTTGGGGCCAACGTCCTGACTTTC | CASTGQGEVGANVLTF
15 | - | TRBJ2-5 | - | TRBV7-9 | TGTGCCAGCAGCTTAGAGGAGGACAGCGAAGAGACCCAGTACTTC | CASSLEEDSEETQYF
15 | - | TRBJ2-5 | - | TRBV7-9 | TGTGCCAGCAGCCTCCCCGGTGGTAGCAGAGAGACCCAGTACTTC | CASSLPGGSRETQYF
13 | - | TRBJ1-2 | TRBD1 | TRBV30 | TGTGCCTGGAGTCCCGGGACAGACTATGGCTACACCTTC | CAWSPGTDYGYTF
13 | - | TRBJ2-7 | - | TRBV5-5 | TGTGCCAGCAGCTTGCTTCTCGCTTACGAGCAGTACTTC | CASSLLLAYEQYF
16 | - | TRBJ1-5 | TRBD1 | TRBV4-2 | TGTGCCAGCAGCCAATTGCCCGGGACAGGGGATCAGCCCCAGCATTTT | CASSQLPGTGDQPQHF
17 | once | TRBJ2-2 | - | TRBV18 | TGTGCCAGCTCACGGAACCAGGACAGTCGTATTGCCGGGGAGCTGTTTTTT | CASSRNQDSRIAGELFF
16 | - | TRBJ2-3 | - | TRBV4-1 | TGCGCCAGCAGCCTACAAACTTACAGGGCCACAGATACGCAGTATTTT | CASSLQTYRATDTQYF
17 | - | TRBJ2-1 | TRBD2 | TRBV4-2 | TGTGCCAGCAGCCAAGTATCTGGCGGGAGGCTGTACAATGAGCAGTTCTTC | CASSQVSGGRLYNEQFF
19 | once | TRBJ2-2 | TRBD2 | TRBV9 | TGTGCCAGCAGCCCTCCCCCCGCGGGGCGGGAGGGGATCACCGGGGAGCTGTTTTTT | CASSPPPAGREGITGELFF
13 | - | TRBJ1-1 | - | TRBV13 | TGTGCCAGCAGCTTAATCTCCCACACTGAAGCTTTCTTT | CASSLISHTEAFF
14 | - | TRBJ2-5 | - | TRBV6-6 | TGTGCCAGCGCCCGGGCAGGGACTGGCGAGACCCAGTACTTC | CASARAGTGETQYF
16 | once | TRBJ1-2 | - | TRBV19 | TGTGCCAGTAGTACTCAACAGGATCTTCTTCGTTATGGCTACACCTTC | CASSTQQDLLRYGYTF
13 | - | TRBJ1-1 | - | TRBV6-5 | TGTGCCAGCAGTTACGGCGGAAACACTGAAGCTTTCTTT | CASSYGGNTEAFF
14 | - | TRBJ2-2 | - | TRBV25-1 | TGTGCCAGCCATGGACCCTCGAACACCGGGGAGCTGTTTTTT | CASHGPSNTGELFF
12 | - | TRBJ2-7 | - | TRBV13 | TGTGCCAGCAGCTCCCCCACCTACGAGCAGTACTTC | CASSSPTYEQYF
18 | - | TRBJ2-1 | TRBD2 | TRBV4-2 | TGTGCCAGCAGCCAATACGGACTAGCGGGAGGGATGGCCAATGAGCAGTTCTTC | CASSQYGLAGGMANEQFF
15 | - | TRBJ1-4 | - | TRBV19 | TGTGCCACCCAAACTCCGGGGGCAACTAATGAAAAACTGTTTTTT | CATQTPGATNEKLFF
15 | - | TRBJ2-7 | - | TRBV19 | TGTGCCAGTAGCCCCCTAGGGGGAGCAGCCTACGAGCAGTACTTC | CASSPLGGAAYEQYF
15 | - | TRBJ1-2 | - | TRBV10-3 | TGTGCCATCAGTGAGTCGAAGAGGGGACCCGATGGCTACACCTTC | CAISESKRGPDGYTF
15 | - | TRBJ2-7 | - | TRBV25-1 | TGTGCCAGCAGTGATGCCCCCCTAGGGTCCTACGAGCAGTACTTC | CASSDAPLGSYEQYF
14 | - | TRBJ2-5 | - | TRBV5-4 | TGTGCCAGCAGCTTCCCGGGGGTTGCGGAGACCCAGTACTTC | CASSFPGVAETQYF
16 | - | TRBJ2-2 | - | TRBV5-6 | TGTGCCAGCAGCTCCCCTTCCAGGGGTAACTCCGGGGAGCTGTTTTTT | CASSSPSRGNSGELFF
17 | - | TRBJ2-3 | TRBD1 | TRBV4-2 | TGTGCCAGCAGCCAAGATAGGGACAGGGGGCTGGTAGATACGCAGTATTTT | CASSQDRDRGLVDTQYF
13 | - | TRBJ2-5 | TRBD1 | TRBV2 | TGTGCCAGCCTGGGACAGGGGGCAGCGACCCAGTACTTC | CASLGQGAATQYF
14 | once | TRBJ2-1 | - | TRBV19 | TGTGCCAGTAGTATAACGCAGGCCTACAATGAGCAGTTCTTC | CASSITQAYNEQFF
14 | - | TRBJ2-7 | - | TRBV30 | TGTGCCTGGAGTTACGGAAGTCTAACCTACGAGCAGTACTTC | CAWSYGSLTYEQYF
11 | - | TRBJ2-7 | - | TRBV9 | TGTGCCAGCAGCGCCCCAGACGAGCAGTACTTC | CASSAPDEQYF
14 | - | TRBJ2-6 | TRBD2 | TRBV30 | TGTGCCTGGGGCGGGGGGCATGGGGCCAACGTCCTGACTTTC | CAWGGGHGANVLTF
13 | - | TRBJ2-7 | TRBD1 | TRBV27 | TGTGCCAGCAATCGACAGGGCACGGACGAGCAGTACTTC | CASNRQGTDEQYF
15 | - | TRBJ2-7 | - | TRBV30 | TGTGCCTGGACCGAAGGCAATAACAGGGAGGGCGAGCAGTACTTC | CAWTEGNNREGEQYF
16 | - | TRBJ2-7 | TRBD2 | TRBV19 | TGTGCCAGTAGTATAGTAATAGCGGGAGGCCGCCACGAGCAGTACTTC | CASSIVIAGGRHEQYF
13 | - | TRBJ2-7 | - | TRBV9 | TGTGCCAGCAGCGTCGGCGGCTCCTACGAGCAGTACTTC | CASSVGGSYEQYF